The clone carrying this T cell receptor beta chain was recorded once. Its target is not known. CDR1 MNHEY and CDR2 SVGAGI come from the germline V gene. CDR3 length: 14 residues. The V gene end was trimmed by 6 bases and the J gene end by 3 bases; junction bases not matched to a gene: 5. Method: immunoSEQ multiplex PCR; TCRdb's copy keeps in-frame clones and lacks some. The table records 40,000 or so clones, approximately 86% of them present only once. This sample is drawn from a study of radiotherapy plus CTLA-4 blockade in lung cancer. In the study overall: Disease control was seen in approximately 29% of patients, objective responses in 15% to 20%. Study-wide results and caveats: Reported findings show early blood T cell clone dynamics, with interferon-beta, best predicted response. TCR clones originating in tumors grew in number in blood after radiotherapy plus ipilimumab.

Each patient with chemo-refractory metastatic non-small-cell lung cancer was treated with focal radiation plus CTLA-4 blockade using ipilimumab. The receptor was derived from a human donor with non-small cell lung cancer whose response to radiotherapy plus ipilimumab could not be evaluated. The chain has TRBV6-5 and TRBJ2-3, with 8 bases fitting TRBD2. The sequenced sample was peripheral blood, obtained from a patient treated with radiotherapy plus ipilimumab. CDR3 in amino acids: CASRRGGRTDTQYF. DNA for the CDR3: TGTGCCAGCAGACGGGGGGGCCGGACAGATACGCAGTATTTT.